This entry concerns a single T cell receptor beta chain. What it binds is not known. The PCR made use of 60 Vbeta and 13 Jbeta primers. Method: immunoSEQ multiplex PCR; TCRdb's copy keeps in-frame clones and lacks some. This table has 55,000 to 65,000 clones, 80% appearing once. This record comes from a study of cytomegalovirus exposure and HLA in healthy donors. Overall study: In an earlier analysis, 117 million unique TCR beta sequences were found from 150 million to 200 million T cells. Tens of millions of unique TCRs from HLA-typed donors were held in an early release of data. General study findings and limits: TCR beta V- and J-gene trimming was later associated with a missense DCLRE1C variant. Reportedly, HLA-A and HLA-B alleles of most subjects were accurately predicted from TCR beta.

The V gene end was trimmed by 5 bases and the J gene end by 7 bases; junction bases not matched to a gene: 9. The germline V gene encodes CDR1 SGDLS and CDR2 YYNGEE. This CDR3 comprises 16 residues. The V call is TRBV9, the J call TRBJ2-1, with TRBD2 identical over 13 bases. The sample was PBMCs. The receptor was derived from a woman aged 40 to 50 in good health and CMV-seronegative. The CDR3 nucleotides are TGTGCCAGCAGAAGCACTAGCGGGAGGGGAAGGAATGAGCAGTTCTTC. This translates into CASRSTSGRGRNEQFF.